This TCR beta chain was captured by sequencing in a study of shared clonotypes between healthy human individuals. Study overall: Three CD4 naive, three CD4 memory, two CD8 naive and one CD8 memory plate were used per donor.

Trimming cost V 0 bases and J 5 bases, with 12 bases left between them. Germline values: CDR1 LGHNA, CDR2 YSLEER. The CDR3 has 15 residues. CD45RO-negative CD8 cells positively selected for CCR7 made up the naive population, which excluded terminally differentiated effector memory CD45RA+ cells. Deep was the level at which the assay was run. Per the original methods: In the immunoSEQ data, sequences were junction-only and lacked quality scores, so filtering differed. This table comes from immunoSEQ multiplex PCR, and its TCRdb copy is limited to in-frame clones, with some not included. The V and J calls and clone size were taken over from that table, and D and trimming were inferred from the DNA. The sample holds about 2 million clones; about 95% are singletons and the top ten take less than 1.5%.

The material sequenced was naive CD8+ T cells sorted from blood. The clonotype was recovered from a man between 18 and 35 years old in good health. The chain combines TRBV4-3 with TRBJ2-3, with D maybe TRBD2 (5 bases). CDR3 in DNA: TGCGCCAGCAGCCAAGATGACGGGATCAAAGATACGCAGTATTTT. Protein sequence: CASSQDDGIKDTQYF.